The rows below give T cell receptor beta chains drawn from one sample of a study of beta chain features in type 1 diabetes. The table came from immunoSEQ multiplex PCR; TCRdb's copy has only in-frame clones and leaves some out. This sample has just over 600,000 clones; 15% to 17% occur once, and the top ten carry about 0.097%. The source material was naive CD4+ T cells from blood. Every receptor here comes from a man between 18 and 29 years old in good health. CDR3s include the opening cysteine and the closing phenylalanine or tryptophan. The D gene is left open where the match is weak. Clone size is shown for a subset of rows, as once, few, many or a class of expanded clone.

cdr3_aa	cdr3_nt	j_call	clone_size	d_call	v_call
CASSRSLSGYTF	TGTGCCAGCAGCCGGAGCTTGTCGGGCTACACCTTC	TRBJ1-2	few	-	TRBV7-2
CASSPVGDKSYEQYF	TGTGCCAGCTCACCAGTGGGGGACAAATCCTACGAGCAGTACTTC	TRBJ2-7	-	-	TRBV18
CASSLQGYEAFF	TGCGCCAGCAGCCTCCAGGGATATGAAGCTTTCTTT	TRBJ1-1	few	-	TRBV5-1
CASSRGTGKPNTEAFF	TGTGCCAGCAGCCGAGGGACCGGAAAGCCGAACACTGAAGCTTTCTTT	TRBJ1-1	few	-	TRBV5-4
CASSYGTVNTEAFF	TGTGCCAGCAGTTATGGGACAGTGAACACTGAAGCTTTCTTT	TRBJ1-1	-	TRBD1	TRBV28
CASSPGDPLAVYGYTF	TGTGCCAGTAGTCCTGGGGACCCCCTTGCGGTTTATGGCTACACCTTC	TRBJ1-2	-	-	TRBV19
CASSPTRRLKLFF	TGTGCCAGCAGCCCAACGAGGAGGTTAAAACTGTTTTTT	TRBJ1-4	few	-	TRBV7-2
CASRLVPGGTGTSYEQYF	TGCGCCAGCAGACTGGTGCCGGGTGGGACAGGTACCTCCTACGAGCAGTACTTC	TRBJ2-7	-	TRBD1	TRBV4-1
CASSPGQPQETQYF	TGCGCCAGCAGCCCTGGACAGCCCCAAGAGACCCAGTACTTC	TRBJ2-5	-	-	TRBV5-1
CASSLGVNTGELFF	TGTGCCAGCAGCTTAGGGGTAAACACCGGGGAGCTGTTTTTT	TRBJ2-2	-	-	TRBV5-8
CASSRAGHPSGNTIYF	TGTGCCAGCAGCAGAGCGGGACACCCTTCTGGAAACACCATATATTTT	TRBJ1-3	-	-	TRBV5-8
CASSLIVGEQFF	TGTGCCAGCTCACTCATTGTAGGGGAGCAGTTCTTC	TRBJ2-1	few	-	TRBV18
CASSQQRPDTQYF	TGCGCCAGCAGCCAACAGAGGCCGGATACGCAGTATTTT	TRBJ2-3	-	-	TRBV4-1
CASSLAAGMNTEAFF	TGTGCCAGCAGCTTGGCGGCAGGGATGAACACTGAAGCTTTCTTT	TRBJ1-1	-	-	TRBV5-6
CSVEKDRGNEQFF	TGCAGCGTTGAGAAGGACAGGGGCAATGAGCAGTTCTTC	TRBJ2-1	-	TRBD1	TRBV29-1
CASSPRDSPLQAFF	TGTGCCAGCTCACCCCGGGACAGCCCCTTGCAGGCTTTCTTT	TRBJ1-1	few	TRBD1	TRBV18
CASSQGRNPRAGRTQYF	TGCGCCAGCAGCCAAGGGCGTAATCCGAGGGCAGGACGAACCCAGTACTTC	TRBJ2-5	-	-	TRBV4-1
CASSLTGGYTEAFF	TGTGCCAGCAGCCTGACAGGGGGGTACACTGAAGCTTTCTTT	TRBJ1-1	-	TRBD1	TRBV5-4
CSVGADRASPLHF	TGCAGCGTTGGCGCGGACAGGGCGTCACCCCTCCACTTT	TRBJ1-6	few	TRBD1	TRBV29-1
CASSLAPLSYEQYF	TGTGCCAGCAGCTTAGCTCCACTTTCCTACGAGCAGTACTTC	TRBJ2-7	-	-	TRBV11-1
CSVSTGTGLRQPQHF	TGCAGCGTTTCCACCGGGACAGGGCTTCGTCAGCCCCAGCATTTT	TRBJ1-5	few	TRBD1	TRBV29-1
CASRGSGEQFF	TGTGCCAGCAGGGGTTCCGGTGAGCAGTTCTTC	TRBJ2-1	-	-	TRBV28
CATSRGDRGVHEQYF	TGTGCCACCAGCCGGGGGGACAGGGGAGTCCACGAGCAGTACTTC	TRBJ2-7	-	TRBD1	TRBV15
CASSEAKAGKRYEQYF	TGTGCCAGCAGTGAAGCTAAGGCAGGGAAGCGCTACGAGCAGTACTTC	TRBJ2-7	-	-	TRBV6-1
CASSLLGATKRTQYF	TGTGCCAGCAGTCTCCTTGGCGCCACCAAGAGAACCCAGTACTTC	TRBJ2-5	few	-	TRBV6-1
CASRSQGGIAGVRDTQYF	TGTGCCAGCAGGTCCCAAGGGGGTATAGCGGGGGTGCGGGATACGCAGTATTTT	TRBJ2-3	few	TRBD2	TRBV25-1
CAWKNPGTGKIYGYTF	TGTGCCTGGAAGAACCCCGGGACAGGGAAAATCTATGGCTACACCTTC	TRBJ1-2	few	TRBD1	TRBV30
CASSPLGQGQETQYF	TGTGCCAGCTCACCTTTGGGACAGGGACAAGAGACCCAGTACTTC	TRBJ2-5	-	TRBD1	TRBV18
CASSLEQGNTEAFF	TGCGCCAGCAGCTTGGAGCAGGGGAACACTGAAGCTTTCTTT	TRBJ1-1	-	-	TRBV5-1
CASGGRLGYTF	TGTGCCAGTGGGGGCAGGCTCGGCTACACCTTC	TRBJ1-2	few	-	TRBV27
CASTNPGGNEQYF	TGTGCCAGTACCAACCCGGGGGGCAACGAGCAGTACTTC	TRBJ2-7	-	-	TRBV19
CASSLEGGVETQYF	TGTGCCAGCAGCTTAGAGGGGGGTGTGGAGACCCAGTACTTC	TRBJ2-5	-	-	TRBV7-7
CASSVTDGNTIYF	TGTGCCAGCAGCGTAACAGATGGAAACACCATATATTTT	TRBJ1-3	few	-	TRBV9